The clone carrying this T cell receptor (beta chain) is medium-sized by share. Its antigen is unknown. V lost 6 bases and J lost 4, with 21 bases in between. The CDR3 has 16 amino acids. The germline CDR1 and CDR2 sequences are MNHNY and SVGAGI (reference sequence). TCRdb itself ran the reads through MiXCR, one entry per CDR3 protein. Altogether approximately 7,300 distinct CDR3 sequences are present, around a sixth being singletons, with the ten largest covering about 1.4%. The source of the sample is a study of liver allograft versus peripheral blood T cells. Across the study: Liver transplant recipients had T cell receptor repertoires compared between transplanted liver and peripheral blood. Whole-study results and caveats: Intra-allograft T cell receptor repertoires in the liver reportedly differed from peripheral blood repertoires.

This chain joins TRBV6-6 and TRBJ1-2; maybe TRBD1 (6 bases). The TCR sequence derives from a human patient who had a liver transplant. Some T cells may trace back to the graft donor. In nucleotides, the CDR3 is TGTGCCAGCAGATCCCACCAGACAGGCCAACCCTATGGCTACACCTTC. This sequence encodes CASRSHQTGQPYGYTF.